The TCR beta chain under discussion was sequenced for a study of blood T cell repertoires in COVID-19. Overall study: Samples taken during acute and convalescent COVID-19 were collected in the United States, Italy and Spain. Sources were T cells, B-cell-depleted T cells, or PBMCs; the material itself was cDNA or gDNA.

Assay used: immunoSEQ multiplex PCR; TCRdb lists only in-frame clones, some missing. Of 450,000 to 500,000 clones listed, approximately 83% are singletons. About this clone itself: A junction end diverges from the germline sequence, so it may reflect a read error.

This TCR was recovered from a human donor in a cohort sampled during active COVID-19. Sequenced sample: peripheral blood.

CDR3 nucleotide sequence: TGTGCCGGAGAGTTAGATGGAGTCTCTTTT. Protein product: CAGELDGVSF. This chain joins TRBV7-9 and TRBJ1-1; D uncertain. The CDR3 loop spans 10 amino acids. The germline gives CDR1 SEHNR, CDR2 FQNEAQ (reference sequence).